The 10 T cell receptor beta chains below come from one sample, sequenced in a study of TIL therapy for anti-PD-1-resistant metastatic lung cancer. The time point here: pre-treatment sample, taken before nivolumab and TIL therapy. Tumor tissue came from excised metastases, mostly pleural nodules or supraclavicular lymph nodes. The libraries were made with immunoSEQ v3. TCRdb keeps only in-frame clones here, not all; method: immunoSEQ multiplex PCR. In the table there are roughly 92,000 clones, about two thirds of which are singletons. The sequencing used tumor tissue, collected at baseline. All receptors derive from a person aged 25 to 85 with non-small cell lung cancer.

The chain links TRBV7-9 to TRBJ2-7, with TRBD2 matching over 8 bases. CDR3 length equals 15 residues. V gave up 6 bases and J gave up 3 bases; unmatched junction bases: 10. CDR1 SEHNR and CDR2 FQNEAQ come from the germline V gene (reference sequence). The CDR3 coding sequence is TGTGCCAGCAGTCAAACTAGCGGAAAATTCTACGAGCAGTACTTC. Its protein product is CASSQTSGKFYEQYF.

The genes are TRBV11-1 and TRBJ2-7; D ambiguous. The V gene's germline CDR1 is SGHAT and CDR2 FQDESV (reference sequence). V lost 6 bases and J 6 bases, leaving 15 bases between the germline ends. The CDR3 spans 13 residues. CDR3 loop: CASRIGPTREQYF. CDR3 DNA sequence: TGTGCCAGCAGAATAGGGCCAACGCGCGAGCAGTACTTC. Using reference TRBV11-1 and TRBJ2-7 for the parts outside the CDR3, the full variable domain is EAEVAQSPRYKITEKSQAVAFWCDPISGHATLYWYRQILGQGPELLVQFQDESVVDDSQLPKDRFSAERLKGVDSTLKIQPAELGDSAMYLCASRIGPTREQYFGPGTRLTVT.

The chain has TRBV18 and TRBJ1-1, with a weak D call TRBD1 (5 bases). The CDR3 covers 13 residues. Trimming cost V 6 bases and J 4 bases, with 12 bases left between them. Germline assignment: CDR1 KGHSH and CDR2 LQKENI. CDR3 protein: CASSEGSFTEAFF. In DNA, the CDR3 is TGTGCCAGCTCGGAGGGGTCCTTCACTGAAGCTTTCTTT.

The chain combines TRBV7-2 with TRBJ2-2; 8 nucleotides align to TRBD1. Germline values: CDR1 SGHTA, CDR2 FQGNSA. The CDR3 has 15 residues. V dropped 0 bases and J dropped 7; count of bases not matched to a gene: 4. The CDR3 protein is CASSLATGAGGELFF. CDR3 bases: TGTGCCAGCAGCTTAGCGACAGGGGCAGGCGGGGAGCTGTTTTTT.

This clone came up a few times. The chain has TRBV5-8 and TRBJ2-3; the match to TRBD2 covers 7 bases. V trimming: 0 bases; J trimming: 0 bases; junction bases outside the gene matches: 10. Germline CDR1 reads SGHTS; CDR2 reads YDEGEE. The CDR3 contains 18 residues. CDR3 loop: CASSLVLAPGSSTDTQYF. CDR3 in DNA: TGTGCCAGCAGCTTGGTACTAGCGCCGGGATCTAGCACAGATACGCAGTATTTT. Together with reference TRBV5-8 and TRBJ2-3, the CDR3 gives the full variable domain: EAGVTQSPTHLIKTRGQQATLRCSPISGHTSVYWYQQALGLGLQFLLWYDEGEERNRGNFPPRFSGRQFPNYSSELNVNALELEDSALYLCASSLVLAPGSSTDTQYFGPGTRLTVL.

V is TRBV5-1 and J is TRBJ2-7, with D perhaps TRBD1 (6 bases). Trimming shortened V by 7 bases and J by 2 bases, and 25 bases separated the two germline ends. There are 17 residues in the CDR3. The V gene's germline CDR1 is SGHRS and CDR2 YFSETQ. CDR3 bases: TGCGCCAGCGGACAGTCCGGGACCCCAAATTCCCCCTACGAGCAGTACTTC. This codes for CASGQSGTPNSPYEQYF.

This chain joins TRBV3-1 (or the pseudogene TRBV3-2) and TRBJ1-1; 9 nucleotides agree with TRBD1. Losses at the gene ends were 1 base for V and 0 bases for J; bases not matched to a gene: 6. This CDR3 is built from 17 residues. Germline V lookup: CDR1 LGHDT, CDR2 YNNKEL (reference sequence). For the CDR3, the DNA is TGTGCCAGCAGCCAAGTCGGGACAGGGACATTGAACACTGAAGCTTTCTTT. It codes for CASSQVGTGTLNTEAFF.

In this sample, this clone turned up a few times. The chain is built from TRBV3-1 (or the pseudogene TRBV3-2) and TRBJ1-3; D is unclear. Germline CDR1 is LGHDT and CDR2 is YNNKEL (reference sequence). Between the trimmed V and J ends, which lost 4 bases and 0 bases, there was a span of 10 bases. The CDR3 extends over 15 amino acids. The CDR3 DNA follows: TGTGCCAGCAGCCCTGGACGGAACTCTGGAAACACCATATATTTT. Protein: CASSPGRNSGNTIYF.

The chain joins TRBV7-2 to TRBJ2-1; D unclear. V lost 3 bases and J 0 bases, leaving 12 bases between the germline ends. CDR1 is SGHTA and CDR2 is FQGNSA in the germline V gene. This CDR3 has 16 residues. CDR3 protein: CASSFVAYSSYNEQFF. CDR3 in DNA: TGTGCCAGCAGCTTTGTTGCTTATAGCTCCTACAATGAGCAGTTCTTC. Full variable domain (outside the CDR3, taken from reference TRBV7-2 and TRBJ2-1): GAGVSQSPSNKVTEKGKDVELRCDPISGHTALYWYRQSLGQGLEFLIYFQGNSAPDKSGLPSDRFSAERTGGSVSTLTIQRTQQEDSAVYLCASSFVAYSSYNEQFFGPGTRLTVL.

This clone has more than one count but fewer than ten. The V gene is TRBV20-1, the J gene TRBJ1-2; TRBD1 agrees at 8 bases. This CDR3 contains 15 residues. V dropped 3 bases and J dropped 8; count of bases not matched to a gene: 14. In germline, CDR1 is DFQATT, CDR2 SNEGSKA (reference sequence). CDR3 protein: CSASDPRGQAVGYTF. CDR3 DNA: TGCAGTGCTAGTGATCCCCGGGGACAGGCCGTGGGCTACACCTTC.